This entry lists 6 T cell receptor beta chains sequenced from one sample in a study of beta chain features in type 1 diabetes. Broader study findings: Shorter TCRB CDR3s, moderately but significantly so, were found in Type 1 diabetes patients in all four CD4+ subsets.

The entirety of the isolated RNA underwent reverse transcription, so expressed TCRB transcripts were sequenced. Generated by immunoSEQ multiplex PCR, the TCRdb table keeps only in-frame clones and is missing some. The table records some 660,000 clones, about an eighth of them present only once. These receptors have no known antigen. What was sequenced was naive CD4+ T cells from blood. The receptor set was obtained from a man aged 18 to 29 with type 1 diabetes.

This clone was observed a handful of times. Other nucleotide sequences from this sample produce the same CDR3. The chain recombines TRBV30 with TRBJ1-3, with D hard to call. Germline V CDR1 and CDR2: GTSNPN, SVGIG (reference sequence). This CDR3 has 13 residues. Trimming stripped 3 bases from V and 1 base from J, with 7 bases between. The CDR3 loop reads CAWSASSGNTIYF. In nucleotides, the CDR3 is TGTGCCTGGAGCGCCAGTTCTGGAAACACCATATATTTT.

Points on this clone: The same CDR3 can be traced to other DNA sequences in this sample. The CDR3 nucleotides are TGCAGCGTTGGGGGGCCAGGGGGCGCCGGAGAGACCCAGTACTTC. Residues: CSVGGPGGAGETQYF. This sequence joins TRBV29-1 and TRBJ2-5, with 8 nucleotides matching TRBD1. The CDR3 length is 15 residues. The germline gives CDR1 SQVTM, CDR2 ANQGSEA. The J segment lost 4 bases and the V segment lost 4 bases, leaving 11 bases of the junction unmatched.

The gene calls are TRBV6-1 and TRBJ1-5; possible D gene TRBD1, 5 bases. The CDR3 spans 14 residues. Germline V gene data show CDR1 as MNHNS and CDR2 as SASEGT. Deletions cut 5 bases from V and 2 bases from J, with 10 bases between. The CDR3: CASSSRDGNQPQHF. The CDR3 nucleotides read TGTGCCAGCAGTTCCCGGGACGGCAATCAGCCCCAGCATTTT.

The gene calls are TRBV27 and TRBJ2-1, with TRBD1 identical over 12 bases. The CDR3 has 16 amino acids. The germline CDR1 and CDR2 sequences are MNHEY and SMNVEV (reference sequence). After removal of 4 bases from V and 5 bases from J, the junction contained 6 bases not matched to a gene. CDR3 nucleotide sequence: TGTGCCAGCAGTTATCCGGGACAGGGGGCGAACAATGAGCAGTTCTTC. The encoded protein is CASSYPGQGANNEQFF.

The chain couples TRBV30 to TRBJ1-1, with D maybe TRBD1 (5 bases). With 0 bases removed from V and 5 bases from J, the gap between germline ends came to 16 bases. This CDR3 is 15 amino acids long. The germline V gene encodes CDR1 GTSNPN and CDR2 SVGIG (reference sequence). The CDR3 is CAWSVTGVLRTEAFF. DNA of the CDR3: TGTGCCTGGAGTGTAACGGGGGTCCTGAGAACTGAAGCTTTCTTT.

About this clone: Other DNA sequences in the same sample also yield this CDR3. The V call is TRBV30, the J call TRBJ2-7; D gene ambiguous. V gave up 1 base and J gave up 2 bases, with 6 bases separating them. The CDR3 is made up of 12 amino acids. Germline lookup yields CDR1 GTSNPN and CDR2 SVGIG (reference sequence). Here the CDR3 DNA reads TGTGCCTGGAGTGGTGGGCCCTACGAGCAGTACTTC. This codes for CAWSGGPYEQYF.